The entry that follows covers one T cell receptor (beta chain) sequence. The sample holds a few counts of this clone. No antigen is known for it. No much larger clone is present one base from it, and per-base qualities are unavailable. Libraries came from the immunoSEQ multiplex PCR assay. For the multiplex PCR, a mixture combining 60 forward primers for TCR Vbeta segments and 13 reverse primers for TCR Jbeta segments was used. The CDR3 region of rearranged TCR beta genes was amplified from genomic DNA by a multiplex PCR assay. On the Illumina HiSeq System, the amplified TCR beta libraries were sequenced as 87-base-pair reads. Turning to the authors' computational methods: A later analysis tallied around 82 million unique TCR beta chains across the 550 to 850 repertoires, and approximately 12 million of those chains were shared by two or more donors. Raw reads were error-corrected and collapsed into unique sequences with a nearest-neighbor algorithm that merged closely related sequences to remove PCR and sequencing errors. V, D and J gene segments were assigned by aligning CDR3 sequences to IMGT reference sequences. For a sequence to be retained, a match of at least six nucleotides to both a V gene segment and a J gene segment was required. Rearrangements were called productive when the CDR3 lacked stop codons and stayed in frame with V and J; all others were non-productive. CDR3 was defined according to IMGT convention as the region running from the second conserved V-encoded cysteine to the conserved J-encoded phenylalanine. The earlier analysis of approximately 500 of the donors excluded sequences that lacked an unambiguous match to a single V gene segment. In an earlier analysis of approximately 610 of the donors, V segments were called functional above 56.7% productive rearrangements and were called segregating when the between-donor standard deviation exceeded 5%. A statistical classification framework was built to diagnose cytomegalovirus status from the catalog of TCR beta chain sequences. In a later analysis, TCR nucleotide sequences were compared against IMGT/GENE-DB human TR gene sequences so that V and J genes could be assigned. The TCRdist pipeline was used in a later analysis to assign CDR3 sequences and most-parsimonious VDJ recombination scenarios. A later analysis defined each TCR beta chain by its CDR3 amino acid sequence plus V-gene family, and excluded reads lacking a unique V-gene family. To address suspected cross-contamination and a sequencing artifact, a later analysis removed 592 highly shared, low-generation-probability nucleotide sequences. In a later analysis, a clonal expansion index was calculated for each public chain from normalized within-repertoire ranks of inferred template counts. A later analysis computed generation probabilities with a VDJ recombination model fitted to out-of-frame rearrangements, and checked the results against IGoR. A later analysis scored TCR-TCR, TCR-HLA and TCR-CMV co-occurrence with hypergeometric tests, applying a repertoire-size bias correction to TCR pairs. A later analysis estimated false discovery rates by permuting HLA or CMV assignments 20 times. In a later analysis, co-occurring TCRs were grouped with DBSCAN, and TCRdist sequence similarity was added when clustering was performed within HLA-allele-positive subsets. Repertoires with fewer than 30,000 or more than 120,000 public chains were left out of co-occurrence clustering, as were five repertoires with anomalous nucleotide sharing. In its TCRdb copy, this immuneACCESS table keeps in-frame sequences only and misses some clones. Where compared with another copy, unresolved V genes explain less than half of these, and the others have no known cause. Clone size and the V and J calls come from that table; the DNA yielded D and trimming. The sample records 100,000 to 150,000 clones, 60% to 85% of which are singletons. The ten largest clones take up approximately 1.2% of the sample.

This sample stems from a study of cytomegalovirus exposure and HLA in healthy donors (dated by TCRdb to 2016 to 2017). With respect to the entire study: An earlier analysis of roughly 570 of the donors reported about 260 Gb of sequence data and around 110 million unique TCR beta sequences obtained from roughly 170 million T cells. A later genetic analysis took genome-wide SNP genotypes for about 65% of the 666 donors and used that subset as a discovery cohort. The study aimed to test whether signatures of past pathogen exposure could be identified by cataloging public T cell receptors. Typing coverage varied by locus: 629-630 donors for A, B, C, DRB1 and DQB1; approximately 520 for DQA1; more than 600 for DPA1; 400 to 480 for DPB1. In a later analysis, previously published TCR beta repertoires from roughly 710 donors were re-analyzed and high-resolution HLA genotyping was added so that TCR occurrence patterns could be studied. A few DR-DQ haplotypes were handled as single units for association and clustering because linkage in the cohort was strong. A separate validation cohort of about 110 different subjects was used in addition to the 666-subject first cohort. Among under 450 genotyped donors of the cohort, an average of roughly 240,000 unique TCR beta nucleotide sequences were sequenced per donor, around 20% of them non-productive. Using immunosequencing, the study profiled T cell repertoires from 640 or so subjects and related those repertoires to cytomegalovirus serostatus. An early release that covered about 600 HLA-typed donors contained around 330 gigabases of sequencing data and tens of millions of unique TCR sequences. Of the approximately 400 genotyped donors, roughly 80% fell in the genetic ancestry cluster associated with self-reported Caucasian donors. Donor age, sex, ethnicity and CMV serostatus were compiled together with the repertoire data. Rather than drawing on any new phenotypic data, the later analysis identified candidate immune exposures from TCR beta sequences and the way those sequences occurred across donors. Every discovery cohort repertoire had been produced on one sequencing platform. An earlier analysis of around 580 of the donors used high-throughput TCR beta sequencing to judge whether each TCR beta V gene segment behaved as functional or pseudogenic. HLA typing included class I and class II loci at four-digit resolution. The study combined high-throughput TCR immunosequencing, statistical association of individual TCRs with disease status, and machine learning to predict cytomegalovirus infection status.

Beyond this particular receptor, the publication reports: The study listed over 150 TCR beta chains as associated with cytomegalovirus. The authors suggested that the approach could potentially be extended to other disease states and immunological phenotypes. Compared with the 666-donor mean, donors in an Asian-associated ancestry cluster had fewer N-insertions in productive TCRs, according to a later genetic analysis. Strong co-occurrence of HLA alleles, especially DR and DQ, made assigning TCR associations to individual alleles difficult. The 87-base-pair reads could not distinguish some IMGT-functional V segments, including TRBV6-2 and TRBV6-3, so those segments were excluded. A group of highly shared sequence variants was considered likely to be a technical artifact of the sequencing pipeline. Only TCR beta chains were sequenced in this cohort, and the absence of alpha or paired-chain data limited detectable features. A later analysis found that most CMV-associated TCR beta chains appeared HLA-restricted, with HLA associations seemingly driven largely by CMV exposure. The classifier was reported to diagnose cytomegalovirus status with high specificity and sensitivity in both the original cohort and the validation cohort. A later analysis found that HLA-associated TCR beta chains were more clonally expanded and had lower generation probabilities than equally common non-associated chains. In an earlier analysis of around 600 of the donors, most TCR beta V segments were observed in productive rearrangements about 87% or about 30% of the time, broadly matching IMGT annotations. Roughly uniform sequencing depth across donors was assumed in presence/absence analyses, although this assumption may not hold. Correlated functional status among segregating V segments might be attributable to linkage disequilibrium, but an unknown experimental factor could not be ruled out. For the cohort, immune exposure information was limited to CMV serostatus. Specific HLA alleles were associated with 18,000 or so TCR beta sequences at a false discovery rate of 0.05 in a later analysis. A later genetic analysis associated a missense DCLRE1C variant with V-gene and J-gene trimming of TCR beta chains, and an independent cohort replicated the association. Because some donors lacked HLA typing at each locus, the association tests relied only on the typed subset. A later analysis reported that several top co-occurrence clusters appeared linked to parvovirus B19, influenza, CMV and Epstein-Barr virus. According to a later analysis, TCR association rates differed among HLA loci, with DRB1 alleles showing the most associated TCRs and HLA-C alleles showing the fewest. Across donors, most TCR sequences were observed very rarely, whereas some public TCRs were present in many individuals. A further reported finding was that TCR beta sequences accurately predicted the HLA-A and HLA-B alleles for most subjects in the first cohort. In vitro tests confirmed that a few of the cytomegalovirus-associated TCR beta chains recognize cytomegalovirus antigens. Approximately 18 rarely observed V segments, including chromosome 9 orphons, were excluded from the earlier analysis of about 610 of the donors because counts were too low.

In total, roughly 670 healthy bone marrow donors made up the cohort. Cohort members were all nominally healthy when sampled, although unrecorded immune exposures were likely present. The donor tested CMV seronegative, placing the donor among the 300 to 400 seronegative members of the cohort. A peripheral blood sample was provided by each donor, and peripheral blood mononuclear cells were used for TCR beta sequencing. The Qiagen DNeasy Blood Extraction Kit was used to extract genomic DNA from the blood cell samples. CDR1 MGHDK and CDR2 SYGVNS are derived from the germline V gene. The CDR3 goes from the cysteine to the phenylalanine over 11 residues. Only the CDR3 part of the read is kept: 33 bases, read in frame from the first base. V drops 0 bases and J drops 10 bases, leaving 3 bases in between.

The sequence came from a female donor in good health and CMV-seronegative. The source material was PBMCs. The V gene is TRBV25-1 and the J gene is TRBJ2-2, with the D gene uncertain. The CDR3 is CASSEYVELFF. The nucleotide sequence is TGTGCCAGCAGTGAATACGTGGAGCTGTTTTTT. The full variable domain, completed from the reference TRBV25-1 and TRBJ2-2 proteins outside the CDR3, reads EADIYQTPRYLVIGTGKKITLECSQTMGHDKMYWYQQDPGMELHLIHYSYGVNSTEKGDLSSESTVSRIRTEHFPLTLESARPSHTSQYLCASSEYVELFFGEGSRLTVL.